Shown below are 6 T cell receptor beta chains from a single sample sequenced in a study of T-cell memory formation after mild COVID-19. From the 5' RACE reads, TCRdb called clonotypes with MiXCR, one entry per CDR3 protein. The sample lists more than 15,000 distinct CDR3 sequences; around 25% were seen once. The sequenced sample was PBMCs or a T cell subset sorted from them (not recorded which). The receptors come from a man younger than 35 who had mild COVID-19 (a few samples of this study predate the infection). Cell type and time point are not known.

This clonotype was counted at least ten times. The CDR3 nucleotides are TGTGCCAGCAGCGACAGTCAAGAGACCCAGTACTTC. It encodes CASSDSQETQYF. The J gene is TRBJ2-5, the V gene TRBV6-2 or TRBV6-3; D might be TRBD1 (5 bases). This CDR3 is built from 12 residues. Germline CDR1 reads MNHEY; CDR2 reads SVGEGT. The germline V and J ends were trimmed by 6 bases and 2 bases, with 7 bases remaining between them.

This clonotype has at least ten counts. The chain carries TRBV7-8 and TRBJ2-2; D remains unclear. The germline CDR1 and CDR2 sequences are SGHVS and FQNEAQ. The CDR3 loop spans 15 amino acids. Between the trimmed V and J ends, which lost 2 bases and 2 bases, there was a span of 9 bases. The CDR3 DNA sequence: TGTGCCAGCAGCTTACTGGGCTTAAACACCGGGGAGCTGTTTTTT. Protein sequence: CASSLLGLNTGELFF. Full variable domain (outside the CDR3, taken from reference TRBV7-8 and TRBJ2-2): GAGVSQSPRYKVAKRGQDVALRCDPISGHVSLFWYQQALGQGPEFLTYFQNEAQLDKSGLPSDRFFAERPEGSVSTLKIQRTQQEDSAVYLCASSLLGLNTGELFFGEGSRLTVL.

The chain couples TRBV2 to TRBJ2-2; TRBD2 is a possible D gene (6 bases). CDR3 length: 15 residues. V was pared by 8 bases and J by 0 bases, with 13 bases between. The germline CDR1 and CDR2 sequences are SNHLY and FYNNEI. Written as DNA, the CDR3 is TGTGCCAGCGCGGCGGGGTCGGCGAACACCGGGGAGCTGTTTTTT. Its translation is CASAAGSANTGELFF. The full variable domain, with the rest looked up from reference TRBV2 and TRBJ2-2, is EPEVTQTPSHQVTQMGQEVILRCVPISNHLYFYWYRQILGQKVEFLVSFYNNEISEKSEIFDDQFSVERPDGSNFTLKIRSTKLEDSAMYFCASAAGSANTGELFFGEGSRLTVL.

This clonotype has at least ten counts. The genes are TRBV19 and TRBJ2-4; the D is unclear. V was pared by 5 bases and J by 0 bases, with 11 bases between. Germline CDR1 reads LNHDA; CDR2 reads SQIVND (reference sequence). The CDR3 extends over 15 amino acids. DNA of the CDR3: TGTGCCAGTAGTCCGAATCGCGGAGCCAAAAACATTCAGTACTTC. Protein product: CASSPNRGAKNIQYF.

This clonotype has a handful of counts. The chain carries TRBV20-1 and TRBJ2-7; TRBD2 matches at 9 bases. With 3 bases clipped from V and 3 bases from J, the junction kept 6 bases outside the gene matches. The length of the CDR3 is 14 residues. CDR1 DFQATT and CDR2 SNEGSKA come from the germline V gene (reference sequence). DNA of the CDR3: TGCAGTGCTAGTCCAACGACTAGCGGCTACGAGCAGTACGTC. This encodes CSASPTTSGYEQYV.

This clonotype was observed at least ten times. The chain recombines TRBV4-3 with TRBJ1-1; D gene unclear. Germline CDR1 is LGHNA and CDR2 is YSLEER. The CDR3 totals 16 residues. Trimming stripped 1 base from V and 1 base from J, with 13 bases between. CDR3 region: CASSQVDPPRNTEAFF. The CDR3 nucleotides read TGCGCCAGCAGCCAAGTTGACCCTCCACGGAACACTGAAGCTTTCTTT.